This T cell receptor (beta chain) stems from a study of T cells in Graves' hyperthyroidism and ophthalmopathy. Based on clinical symptoms, serum thyroxine and TRAb, thyroid ultrasound and orbital computed tomography, diagnoses were reached. RNA transcripts served as the template for amplifying TCR beta CDR3 regions. HTBI primers drove first-round RT-PCR of the TCR CDR3. MiXCR, run by TCRdb on the multiplex PCR reads, gives a single entry per CDR3 protein. Of a few hundred thousand distinct CDR3 sequences detected, roughly 50% appear once; the ten largest clones hold 19%. CDR3 length: 15 residues. Germline CDR1 reads MGHRA; CDR2 reads YSYEKL. Note on this clonotype: Since a much larger clone is just one base distant, this may be a read error.

Sequencing was performed on peripheral blood or thyroid tissue (not recorded which). V is TRBV4-1 and J is TRBJ2-2; 10 nucleotides agree with TRBD1. The clonotype was recovered from an adult woman with Graves' disease, either hyperthyroidism or ophthalmopathy (not recorded which). Written as DNA, the CDR3 is TGCGCCAGCGGCGGACAGGGGGGTCGGGGCGGGGAGCTGTCTTTT. As protein: CASGGQGGRGGELSF.